A selection of T cell receptor beta chains follows, all from one sample in a study of T cells expressing NK-cell markers. TCRdb reanalyzed the 5' RACE reads, giving one entry per CDR3 protein sequence and no DNA. The sample holds about 170,000 distinct CDR3 sequences. The source material was blood T cells: a sorted CD56 or NKG2C T cell subset, CD4+ or CD8+ T cells, or bulk PBMC T cells (not recorded which). Receptors originate from a man aged 18 to 70 in good health. CDR3s include the opening cysteine and the closing phenylalanine or tryptophan. Where a row states a size, it is once, few, many or the class of an expanded clone; other rows omit it.

clone size	V gene	J gene	CDR3 protein
-	TRBV6-5	TRBJ2-1	CASSYSAGGFNEQFF
-	TRBV5-1	TRBJ2-3	CASSTGQGADTQYF
-	TRBV7-9	TRBJ1-5	CASSPYSNQPQHF
-	TRBV27	TRBJ1-1	CASSLLYSTEAFF
-	TRBV6-5	TRBJ2-7	CASSYRETNYEQYF
-	TRBV20-1	TRBJ2-5	CSARAGYWVAGGRTETQYF
-	TRBV19	TRBJ2-2	CASQEGDGVTGELFF
-	TRBV28	TRBJ1-4	CASSRRREGVEKLFF
-	TRBV6-1	TRBJ1-1	CASSRRGRTDLNTEAFF
-	TRBV28	TRBJ1-4	CASGWGFGEKLLF
-	TRBV6-5	TRBJ2-7	CASSSFRGPYEQYF
-	TRBV28	TRBJ2-5	CASSPHSVSQETQYF
-	TRBV12-3/TRBV12-4	TRBJ2-7	CASSLRLSWYEQYF
-	TRBV28	TRBJ1-6	CASSSPSEGGESSPLHF
-	TRBV5-1	TRBJ1-4	CASSLGTPGGTDEKLFF
-	TRBV9	TRBJ2-3	CASSVGVSYTDTQYF
-	TRBV21-1	TRBJ1-5	CASSKARVSNQPQHF
-	TRBV6-5	TRBJ1-2	CASSYTGANYGYTF
-	TRBV11-2	TRBJ2-1	CASSWRASSNEQFF
-	TRBV12-3/TRBV12-4	TRBJ1-2	CASTVAYNYGYTF
-	TRBV6-1	TRBJ2-3	CASTLLAGGPDTQYF
-	TRBV2	TRBJ2-7	CASSEGQGLGEQYF
-	TRBV12-3/TRBV12-4	TRBJ2-7	CASSYRGASGPYEQYF
-	TRBV7-2	TRBJ2-3	CASSLAGRETNTDTQYF
-	TRBV25-1	TRBJ2-1	CASSNSGLQFF
-	TRBV5-1	TRBJ2-3	CASRLGSADTQYF
-	TRBV6-5	TRBJ1-2	CASSYSPGLYGYTF
-	TRBV7-9	TRBJ2-1	CASNLGTSNEQFF
-	TRBV12-3/TRBV12-4	TRBJ2-3	CASRWGSTDTQYF
-	TRBV11-1	TRBJ2-2	CATDRGFTGELFF
-	TRBV9	TRBJ1-2	CASSLMPTDNYGYTF
-	TRBV10-3	TRBJ2-7	CAISESGQGHEQYF
-	TRBV20-1	TRBJ2-1	CSASGLADSYNEQFF
-	TRBV6-2/TRBV6-3	TRBJ2-2	CAGSYRGSTGELFF
-	TRBV28	TRBJ2-1	CASSDRDRANEQFF
-	TRBV9	TRBJ1-1	CASSVYRGESTEAFF
-	TRBV5-4	TRBJ2-3	CASTDPPDTQYF
-	TRBV2	TRBJ2-7	CASSQQWTGDNEQYF
-	TRBV2	TRBJ2-1	CASSDGGTEMNEQFF
-	TRBV12-5	TRBJ2-2	CASGSFVGGVGELFF
medium-sized	TRBV7-9	TRBJ2-1	CASSLVQFLAEQFF